This TCR beta chain derives from a study of Graves' ophthalmopathy and Graves' hyperthyroidism. Study-level results: Discriminating ophthalmopathy from stable hyperthyroidism, a 13-signature model attained a sensitivity of 87.88% and a specificity of about 83%. Prediction of ophthalmopathy progression reached around 70% sensitivity and roughly 72% specificity.

Amplification from RNA transcripts yielded the TCR beta CDR3 regions. Second-round multiplex PCR came after first-round RT-PCR with HTBI primers. TCRdb independently ran MiXCR on the multiplex PCR reads; one entry per CDR3 protein. Found here are 1 million to 1.3 million distinct CDR3 sequences, about 36% of them singletons; the top ten hold approximately 10%. The CDR3 has 15 amino acids. Trimming took 0 bases from V and 10 from J, leaving 14 bases between them. Germline values: CDR1 SGHTS, CDR2 YDEGEE. Comments on this clonotype: Antigen: not known.

Other autoimmune disease, uncontrolled infection, pregnancy and lactation led to exclusion. Thyroid ultrasound, orbital computed tomography, TRAb, serum thyroxine and clinical symptoms formed the basis of diagnosis. This chain uses TRBV5-8 with TRBJ1-6; maybe TRBD1 (5 bases). The receptor's source is an adult man with Graves' hyperthyroidism. The source material was peripheral blood or thyroid tissue (not recorded which). The CDR3, as DNA: TGTGCCAGCAGCTTGGACGGGGCAGGGTCCTCACCCCTCCACTTT. Residues: CASSLDGAGSSPLHF.